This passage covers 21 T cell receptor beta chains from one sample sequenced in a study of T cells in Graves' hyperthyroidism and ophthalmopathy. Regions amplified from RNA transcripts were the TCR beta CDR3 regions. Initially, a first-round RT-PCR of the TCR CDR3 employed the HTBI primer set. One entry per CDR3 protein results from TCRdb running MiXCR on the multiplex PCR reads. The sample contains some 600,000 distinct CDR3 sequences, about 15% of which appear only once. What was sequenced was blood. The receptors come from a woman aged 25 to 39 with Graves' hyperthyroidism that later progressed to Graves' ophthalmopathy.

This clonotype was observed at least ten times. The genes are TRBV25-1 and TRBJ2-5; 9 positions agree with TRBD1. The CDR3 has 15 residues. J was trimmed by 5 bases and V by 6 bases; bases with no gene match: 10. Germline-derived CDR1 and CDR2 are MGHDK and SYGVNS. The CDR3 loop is CASRGQGVFGETQYF. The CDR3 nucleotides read TGTGCCAGCAGGGGACAGGGTGTATTCGGGGAGACCCAGTACTTC.

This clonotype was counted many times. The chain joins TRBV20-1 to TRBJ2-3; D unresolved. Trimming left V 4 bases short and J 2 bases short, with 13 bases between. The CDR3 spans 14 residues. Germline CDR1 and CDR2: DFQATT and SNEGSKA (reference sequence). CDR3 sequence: CSATQQIYTDTQYF. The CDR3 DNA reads TGCAGTGCTACCCAACAGATATACACAGATACGCAGTATTTT.

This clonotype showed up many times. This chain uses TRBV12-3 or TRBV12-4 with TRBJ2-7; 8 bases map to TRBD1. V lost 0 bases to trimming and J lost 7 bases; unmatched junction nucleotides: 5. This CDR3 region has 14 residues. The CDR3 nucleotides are TGTGCCAGCAGTTTAGCTGGACAGGGTAGGGAGCAGTACTTC. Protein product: CASSLAGQGREQYF.

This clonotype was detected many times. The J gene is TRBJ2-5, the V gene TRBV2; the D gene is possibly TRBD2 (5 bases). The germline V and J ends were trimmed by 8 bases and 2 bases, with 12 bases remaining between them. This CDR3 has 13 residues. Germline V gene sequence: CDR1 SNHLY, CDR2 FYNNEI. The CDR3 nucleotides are TGTGCCAGCCAGCTAGCTCGTCAAGAGACCCAGTACTTC. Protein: CASQLARQETQYF.

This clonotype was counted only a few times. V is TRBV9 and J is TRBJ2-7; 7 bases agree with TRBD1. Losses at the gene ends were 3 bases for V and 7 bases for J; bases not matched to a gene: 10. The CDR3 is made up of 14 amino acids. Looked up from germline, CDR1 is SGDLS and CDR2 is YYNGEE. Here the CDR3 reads CASSAGQAPGEQYF. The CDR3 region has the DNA TGTGCCAGCAGCGCCGGACAGGCACCCGGGGAGCAGTACTTC. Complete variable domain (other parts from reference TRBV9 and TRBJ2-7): DSGVTQTPKHLITATGQRVTLRCSPRSGDLSVYWYQQSLDQGLQFLIQYYNGEERAKGNILERFSAQQFPDLHSELNLSSLELGDSALYFCASSAGQAPGEQYFGPGTRLTVT.

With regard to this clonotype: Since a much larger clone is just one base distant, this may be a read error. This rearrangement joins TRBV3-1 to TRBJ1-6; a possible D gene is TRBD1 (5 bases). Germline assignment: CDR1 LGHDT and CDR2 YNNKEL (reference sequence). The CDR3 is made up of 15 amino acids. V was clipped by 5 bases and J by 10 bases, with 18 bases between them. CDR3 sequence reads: CASSYRDLYVSPLHF. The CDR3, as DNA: TGTGCCAGCAGCTACCGGGACCTCTACGTCTCACCCCTCCACTTT.

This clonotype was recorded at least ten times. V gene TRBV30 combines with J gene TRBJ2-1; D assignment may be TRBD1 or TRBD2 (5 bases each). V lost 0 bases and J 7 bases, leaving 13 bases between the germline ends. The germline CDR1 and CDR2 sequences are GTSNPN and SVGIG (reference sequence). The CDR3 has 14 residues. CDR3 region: CAWSVLSWGNEQFF. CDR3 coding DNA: TGTGCCTGGAGTGTACTGTCGTGGGGGAATGAGCAGTTCTTC.

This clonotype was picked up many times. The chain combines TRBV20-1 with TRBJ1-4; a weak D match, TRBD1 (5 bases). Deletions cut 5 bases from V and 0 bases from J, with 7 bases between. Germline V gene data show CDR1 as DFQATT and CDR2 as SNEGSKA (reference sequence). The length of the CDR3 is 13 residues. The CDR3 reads CSAWDPTNEKLFF. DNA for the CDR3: TGCAGTGCTTGGGACCCAACTAATGAAAAACTGTTTTTT.

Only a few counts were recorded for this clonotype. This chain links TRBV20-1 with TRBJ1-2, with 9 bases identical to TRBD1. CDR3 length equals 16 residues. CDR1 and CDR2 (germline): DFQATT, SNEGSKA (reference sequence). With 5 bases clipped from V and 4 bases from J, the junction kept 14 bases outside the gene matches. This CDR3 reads CSAELGQGGVGYGYTF. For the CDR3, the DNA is TGCAGTGCTGAATTGGGACAGGGAGGAGTTGGCTATGGCTACACCTTC.

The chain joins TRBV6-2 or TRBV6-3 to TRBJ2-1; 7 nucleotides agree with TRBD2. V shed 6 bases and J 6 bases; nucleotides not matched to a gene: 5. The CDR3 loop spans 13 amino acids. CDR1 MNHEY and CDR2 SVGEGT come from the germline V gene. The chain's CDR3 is CASSRGGLNEQFF. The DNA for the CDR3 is TGTGCCAGCAGCCGCGGGGGACTCAATGAGCAGTTCTTC.

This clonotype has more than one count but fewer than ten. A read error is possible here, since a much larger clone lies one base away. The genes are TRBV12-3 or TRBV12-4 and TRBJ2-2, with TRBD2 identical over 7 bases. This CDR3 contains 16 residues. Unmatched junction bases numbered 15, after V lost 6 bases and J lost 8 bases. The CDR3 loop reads CASSPGLSGRGGELFF. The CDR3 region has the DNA TGTGCCAGCAGCCCGGGACTATCGGGACGGGGAGGGGAGCTGTTTTTT.

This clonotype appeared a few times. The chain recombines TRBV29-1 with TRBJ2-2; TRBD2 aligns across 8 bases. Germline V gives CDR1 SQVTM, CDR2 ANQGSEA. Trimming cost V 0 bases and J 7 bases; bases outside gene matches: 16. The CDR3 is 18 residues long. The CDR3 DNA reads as TGCAGCGTTGAAGATCTTATCGGCGGGGGGAAACGGAACGGGGAGCTGTTTTTT. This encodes CSVEDLIGGGKRNGELFF.

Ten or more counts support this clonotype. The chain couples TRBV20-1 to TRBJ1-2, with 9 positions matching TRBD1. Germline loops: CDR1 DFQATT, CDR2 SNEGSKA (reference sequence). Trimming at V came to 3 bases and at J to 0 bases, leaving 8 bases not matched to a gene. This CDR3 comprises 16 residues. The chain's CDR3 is CSARPRDRDPNYGYTF. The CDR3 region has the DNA TGCAGTGCTAGGCCCCGGGACAGGGATCCTAACTATGGCTACACCTTC.

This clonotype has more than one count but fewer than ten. The CDR3 nucleotides are TGTGCCAGCAGAGACCCTTTTGGCGGGGAGCTGTTTTTT. It codes for CASRDPFGGELFF. The rearrangement links TRBV12-3 or TRBV12-4 to TRBJ2-2; D is ambiguous. The CDR3 totals 13 residues. Trimming removed 6 bases from V and 7 bases from J, with 12 bases in between.

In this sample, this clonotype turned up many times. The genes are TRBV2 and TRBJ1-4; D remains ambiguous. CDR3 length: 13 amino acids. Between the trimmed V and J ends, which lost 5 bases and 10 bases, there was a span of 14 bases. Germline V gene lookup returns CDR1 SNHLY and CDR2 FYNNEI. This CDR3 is CASSRMERRKLFF. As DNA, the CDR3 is TGTGCCAGCAGTAGGATGGAAAGGCGAAAACTGTTTTTT.

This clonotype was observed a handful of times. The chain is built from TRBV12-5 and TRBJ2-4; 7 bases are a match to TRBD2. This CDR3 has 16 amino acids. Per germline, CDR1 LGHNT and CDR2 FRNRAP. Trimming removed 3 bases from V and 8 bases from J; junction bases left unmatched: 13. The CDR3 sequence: CASGFWSPGEGHIQYF. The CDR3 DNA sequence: TGTGCTAGTGGTTTTTGGTCCCCGGGGGAGGGTCACATTCAGTACTTC.

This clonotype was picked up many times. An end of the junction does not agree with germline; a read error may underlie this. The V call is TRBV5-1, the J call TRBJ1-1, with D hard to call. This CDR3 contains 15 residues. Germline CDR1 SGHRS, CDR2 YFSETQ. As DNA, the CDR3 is TGCGCCAGCAGCTTGTTCCGTAACGGGAACGCTGAAGCTTTCTTT. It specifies CASSLFRNGNAEAFF.

CDR3 sequence: CSAQLSPVHTDTQYF. For the CDR3, the DNA is TGCAGCGCTCAGTTATCGCCGGTACACACAGATACGCAGTATTTT. The chain links TRBV29-1 to TRBJ2-3, with unresolved D. The CDR3 runs to 15 residues. V dropped 7 bases and J dropped 2 bases, with 19 bases sitting between them. Looked up from germline, CDR1 is SQVTM and CDR2 is ANQGSEA.

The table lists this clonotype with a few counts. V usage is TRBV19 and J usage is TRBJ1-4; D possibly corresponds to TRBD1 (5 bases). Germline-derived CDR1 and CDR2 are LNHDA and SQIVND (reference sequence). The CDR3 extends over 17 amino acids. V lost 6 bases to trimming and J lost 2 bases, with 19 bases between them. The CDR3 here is CASSDEWGVGTNEKLFF. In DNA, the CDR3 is TGTGCCAGTAGCGACGAGTGGGGGGTCGGGACTAATGAAAAACTGTTTTTT. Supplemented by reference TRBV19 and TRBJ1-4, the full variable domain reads DGGITQSPKYLFRKEGQNVTLSCEQNLNHDAMYWYRQDPGQGLRLIYYSQIVNDFQKGDIAEGYSVSREKKESFPLTVTSAQKNPTAFYLCASSDEWGVGTNEKLFFGSGTQLSVL.

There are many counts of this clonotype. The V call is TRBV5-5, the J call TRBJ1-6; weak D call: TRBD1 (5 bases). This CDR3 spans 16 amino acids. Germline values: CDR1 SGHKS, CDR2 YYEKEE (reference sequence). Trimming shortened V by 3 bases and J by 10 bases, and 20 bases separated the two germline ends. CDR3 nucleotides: TGTGCCAGCAGCTCGCTTAAAGAGGGGTTGGGATCACCCCTCCACTTT. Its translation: CASSSLKEGLGSPLHF. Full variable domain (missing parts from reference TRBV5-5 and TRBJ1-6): DAGVTQSPTHLIKTRGQQVTLRCSPISGHKSVSWYQQVLGQGPQFIFQYYEKEERGRGNFPDRFSARQFPNYSSELNVNALLLGDSALYLCASSSLKEGLGSPLHFGNGTRLTVT.

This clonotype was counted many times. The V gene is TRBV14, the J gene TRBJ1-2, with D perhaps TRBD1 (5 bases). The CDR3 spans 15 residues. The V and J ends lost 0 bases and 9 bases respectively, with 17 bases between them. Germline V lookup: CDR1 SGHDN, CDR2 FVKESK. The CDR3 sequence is CASSQDSAQGRSYTF. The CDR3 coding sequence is TGTGCCAGCAGCCAAGATTCGGCCCAGGGTAGGAGCTACACCTTC.